The entry that follows covers one TCR beta chain sequence. The antigen this receptor binds is unknown. The sample holds no much larger clone one base away, and base qualities are not on file. Donors were under 40 systemically healthy Caucasian individuals from Russia aged roughly 6 to 95 years. Each donor gave around 9.9 milliliters of peripheral blood, collected into EDTA-treated Vacutainer tubes. Ficoll-Paque density-gradient centrifugation was used to isolate PBMCs, with at least 6.5 million per sample. Trizol reagent was used to extract total RNA from PBMCs, with at least 6 micrograms per sample. Naive CD45RAhigh/CD27high T cell percentages were measured by flow cytometry on a PBMC aliquot from every donor. These data belong to a study of blood T cells in healthy people across ages (dated by TCRdb to the mid-2010s). Describing the broader study: In model experiments, template switching captured about one uniquely barcoded TCR beta cDNA molecule for every two T cells. The study measured age-related changes in TCR beta repertoire diversity using deep sequencing normalized with unique cDNA molecular identifiers. Donors were grouped into four age groups: young (average roughly 17 years), middle-aged (39), aged (roughly 67) and long-lived (just over 80). To avoid experimental bias, donors of different ages were spread randomly across the sequencing lanes. Two additional independent replicas of 1 million unique cDNA reads from the same blood draw were analyzed for two donors (one aged 18 to 29 and one aged 80 or older). Beyond this particular receptor, the publication reports: The CMV infection status of donors was not known, potentially confounding age-related changes in expanded clonotypes. Compared with the aged group, more naive CD4+ T cells, fewer expanded clones and increased TCR diversity were shown by the long-lived group, suggesting age selection. Observed TCR beta diversity per million T cells fell roughly linearly with age, and a significant reduction was already apparent by age about 36. Total diversity estimates from one million sequenced T cells were considered lower bounds and underestimates. There was a strong correlation between observed TCR beta diversity and the percentage of naive T cells measured by flow cytometry. Because profiling used bulk unsorted PBMCs, naive and antigen-experienced compartments could not be compared conclusively.

Library prep was done by 5' RACE. Sequencing was performed on an Illumina HiSeq 2500. A second PCR of about 6 to 11 cycles was performed with a sample-barcoded 5' primer and a J-beta primer mix. A template-switch 5' adaptor carrying 12 random nucleotides introduced a unique molecular identifier onto each TCR beta cDNA molecule. At least 2.5 million CDR3-containing paired-end reads were obtained from each sample. First-strand cDNA synthesis was performed from all RNA using the Mint cDNA synthesis kit, with priming by a TRBC-specific oligonucleotide. Following uracil-DNA glycosylase treatment, a first 18-cycle PCR with universal primers M1SS and BC2_uni_R was performed on all cDNA. The authors' pipeline ran thus. For normalization, 1 million high-quality reads, each with a distinct molecular identifier, were randomly selected from each sample. Instead of being binned into consensus sequences, reads that shared molecular identifiers were thrown out. CDR3 identification, clonotype clustering and error correction used MiTCR with a Q25 quality threshold and the strictest error-elimination algorithm. A nonparametric unseen species model with Euler transformation was used to estimate lower-bound total TCR beta diversity. TCRdb took the public reads, trimmed them with fastp at Q25, ran MiXCR for clone calling and kept in-frame beta chains. Each entry merges the rows of one CDR3 protein and shows their most common DNA and genes. These V and J calls are TCRdb output, not the study's own analysis. For this sample the table gives some 1 million distinct CDR3 sequences, of which roughly 45% were detected only once. 15% to 20% of the sample is held by the ten biggest clonotypes.

Trimming takes 4 bases off V and 5 bases off J; junction bases not matched to a gene: 14. CDR1 is given as MNHEY and CDR2 as SMNVEV, both from the germline V gene (reference sequence). Reading from cysteine to phenylalanine, the CDR3 counts 18 amino acids. The retained sequence is limited to the CDR3, 54 bases, with the frame set at the first base. The sequence links TRBV27 to TRBJ2-3, with 11 middle bases fitting TRBD2. This clonotype originated in a woman aged 55 to 70 in good health. The sequencing sample was made of blood. Here is the DNA: TGTGCCAGCAGTTCCCGGCGGACTAGCGGGTCACGTGGAGATACGCAGTATTTT. Translated, it reads CASSSRRTSGSRGDTQYF.